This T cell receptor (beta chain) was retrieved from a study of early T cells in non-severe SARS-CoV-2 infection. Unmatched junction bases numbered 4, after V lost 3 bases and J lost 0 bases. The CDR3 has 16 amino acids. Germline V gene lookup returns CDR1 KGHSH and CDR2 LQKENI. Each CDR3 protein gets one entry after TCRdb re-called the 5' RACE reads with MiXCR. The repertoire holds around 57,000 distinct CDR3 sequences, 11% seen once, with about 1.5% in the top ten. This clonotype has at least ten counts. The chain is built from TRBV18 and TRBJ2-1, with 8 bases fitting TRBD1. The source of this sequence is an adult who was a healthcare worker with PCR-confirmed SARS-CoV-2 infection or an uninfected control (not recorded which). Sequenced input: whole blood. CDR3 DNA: TGTGCCAGCTCACCGACGGGACAGGCCTCCTACAATGAGCAGTTCTTC. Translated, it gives CASSPTGQASYNEQFF.